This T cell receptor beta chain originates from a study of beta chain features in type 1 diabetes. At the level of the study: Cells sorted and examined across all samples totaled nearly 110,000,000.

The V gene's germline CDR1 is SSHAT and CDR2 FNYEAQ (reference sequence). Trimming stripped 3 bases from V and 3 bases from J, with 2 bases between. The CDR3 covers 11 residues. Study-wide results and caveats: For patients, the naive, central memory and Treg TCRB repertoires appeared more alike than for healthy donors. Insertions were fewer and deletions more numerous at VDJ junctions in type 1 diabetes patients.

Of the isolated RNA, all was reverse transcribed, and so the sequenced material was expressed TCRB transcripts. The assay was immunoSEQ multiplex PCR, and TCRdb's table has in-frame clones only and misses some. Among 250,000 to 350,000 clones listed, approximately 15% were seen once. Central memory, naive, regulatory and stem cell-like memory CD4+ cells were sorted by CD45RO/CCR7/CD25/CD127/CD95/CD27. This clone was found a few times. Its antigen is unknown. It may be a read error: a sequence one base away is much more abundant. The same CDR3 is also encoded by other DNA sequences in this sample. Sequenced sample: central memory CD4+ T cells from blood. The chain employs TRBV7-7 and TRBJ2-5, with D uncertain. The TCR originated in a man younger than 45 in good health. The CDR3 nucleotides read TGTGCCAGCAGCTTTAAAGAGACCCAGTACTTC. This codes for CASSFKETQYF.